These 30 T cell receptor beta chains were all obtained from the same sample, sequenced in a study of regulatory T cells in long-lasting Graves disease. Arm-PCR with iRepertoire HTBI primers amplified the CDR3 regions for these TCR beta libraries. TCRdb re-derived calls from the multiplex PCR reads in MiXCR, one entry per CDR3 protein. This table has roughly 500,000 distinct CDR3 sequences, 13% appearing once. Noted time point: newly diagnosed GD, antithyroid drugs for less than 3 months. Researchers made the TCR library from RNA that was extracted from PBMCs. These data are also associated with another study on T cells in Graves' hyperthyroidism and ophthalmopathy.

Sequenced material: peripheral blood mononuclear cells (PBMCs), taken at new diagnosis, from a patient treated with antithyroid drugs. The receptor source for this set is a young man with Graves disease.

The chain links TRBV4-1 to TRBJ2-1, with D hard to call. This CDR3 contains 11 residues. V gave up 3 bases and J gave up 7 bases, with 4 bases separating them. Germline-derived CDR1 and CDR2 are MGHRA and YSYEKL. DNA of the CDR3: TGCGCCAGCAGCCATCGGAATGAGCAGTTCTTC. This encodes CASSHRNEQFF.

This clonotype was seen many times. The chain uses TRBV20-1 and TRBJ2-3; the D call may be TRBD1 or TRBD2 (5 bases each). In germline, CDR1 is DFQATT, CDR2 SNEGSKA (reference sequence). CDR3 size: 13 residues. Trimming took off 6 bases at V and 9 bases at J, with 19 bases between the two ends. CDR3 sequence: CSADSTWGNTQYF. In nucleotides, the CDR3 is TGCAGTGCAGACTCTACGTGGGGGAACACGCAGTATTTT.

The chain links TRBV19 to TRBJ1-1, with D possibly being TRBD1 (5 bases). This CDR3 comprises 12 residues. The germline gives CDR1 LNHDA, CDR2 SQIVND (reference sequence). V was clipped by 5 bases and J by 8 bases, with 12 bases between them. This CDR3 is CASSYGGSEAFF. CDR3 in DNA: TGTGCCAGTAGTTACGGGGGAAGCGAAGCTTTCTTT.

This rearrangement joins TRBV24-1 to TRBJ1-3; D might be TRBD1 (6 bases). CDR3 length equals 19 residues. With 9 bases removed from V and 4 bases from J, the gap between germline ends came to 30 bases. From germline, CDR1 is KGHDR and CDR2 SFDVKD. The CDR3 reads CATVLGARGPVRSGNTIYF. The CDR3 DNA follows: TGTGCCACCGTTTTGGGGGCCAGGGGACCCGTCCGTTCCGGAAACACCATATATTTT.

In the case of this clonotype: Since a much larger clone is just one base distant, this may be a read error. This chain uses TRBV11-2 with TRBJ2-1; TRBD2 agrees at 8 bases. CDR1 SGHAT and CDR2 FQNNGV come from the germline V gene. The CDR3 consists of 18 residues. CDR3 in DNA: TGTGCCAGCAGCTTATACCTACGGACTAGCCACTCCCCCCATACTGTTCTCTTC. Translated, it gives CASSLYLRTSHSPHTVLF.

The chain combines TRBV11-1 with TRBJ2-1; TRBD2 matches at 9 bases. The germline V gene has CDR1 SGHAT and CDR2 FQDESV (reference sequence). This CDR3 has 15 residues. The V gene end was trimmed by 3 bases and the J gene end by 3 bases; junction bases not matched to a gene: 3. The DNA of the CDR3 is TGTGCCAGCAGCTTCTCTAGCGGGGACTACAATGAGCAGTTCTTC. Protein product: CASSFSSGDYNEQFF.

DNA of the CDR3: TGTGCCAGCAGTTCCCGGGCTCCACCGGCCTACTACTCTGGGGCCAACGTCCTGACTTTC. This encodes CASSSRAPPAYYSGANVLTF. The V gene is TRBV13, the J gene TRBJ2-6; D not resolved. The V end lost 6 bases, the J end lost 0 bases, and 24 bases lay between the germline ends. The CDR3 length is 20 residues. In germline, CDR1 is PRHDT, CDR2 FYEKMQ (reference sequence).

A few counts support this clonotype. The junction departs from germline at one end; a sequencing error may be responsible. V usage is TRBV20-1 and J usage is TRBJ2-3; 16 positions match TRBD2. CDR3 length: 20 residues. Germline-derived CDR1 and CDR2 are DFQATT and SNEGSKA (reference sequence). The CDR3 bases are TGCAGTGCTAGACATTTCTACTTTTCCGGGACTAGCGGGAGGGCCTCAAGGGTGGGTTTT. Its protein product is CSARHFYFSGTSGRASRVGF.

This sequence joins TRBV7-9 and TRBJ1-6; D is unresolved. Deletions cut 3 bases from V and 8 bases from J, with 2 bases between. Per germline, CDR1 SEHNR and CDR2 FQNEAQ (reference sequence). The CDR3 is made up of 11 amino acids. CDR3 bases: TGTGCCAGCAGCTTGGATTCACCCCTCCACTTT. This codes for CASSLDSPLHF.

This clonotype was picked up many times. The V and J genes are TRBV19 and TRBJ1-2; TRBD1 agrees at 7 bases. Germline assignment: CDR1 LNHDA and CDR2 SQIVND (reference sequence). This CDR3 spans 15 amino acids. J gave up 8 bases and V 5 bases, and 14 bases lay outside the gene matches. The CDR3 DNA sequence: TGTGCCAGTAGTGAAAGGGGACAGCAACTTATCGGCTACACCTTC. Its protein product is CASSERGQQLIGYTF. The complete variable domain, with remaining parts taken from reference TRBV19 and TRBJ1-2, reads DGGITQSPKYLFRKEGQNVTLSCEQNLNHDAMYWYRQDPGQGLRLIYYSQIVNDFQKGDIAEGYSVSREKKESFPLTVTSAQKNPTAFYLCASSERGQQLIGYTFGSGTRLTVV.

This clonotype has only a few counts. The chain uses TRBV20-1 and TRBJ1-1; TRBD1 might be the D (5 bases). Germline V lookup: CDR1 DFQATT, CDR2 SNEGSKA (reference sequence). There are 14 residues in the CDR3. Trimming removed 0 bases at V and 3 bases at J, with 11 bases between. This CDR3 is CSARDSGGDTEAFF. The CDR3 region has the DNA TGCAGTGCTAGAGATTCGGGGGGAGACACTGAAGCTTTCTTT.

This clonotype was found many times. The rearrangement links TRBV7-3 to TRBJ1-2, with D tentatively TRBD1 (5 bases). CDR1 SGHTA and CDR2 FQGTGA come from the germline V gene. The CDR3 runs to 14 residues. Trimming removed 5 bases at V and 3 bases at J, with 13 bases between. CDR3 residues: CASSPAGTDYGYTF. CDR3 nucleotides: TGTGCCAGCAGCCCTGCGGGGACGGACTATGGCTACACCTTC.

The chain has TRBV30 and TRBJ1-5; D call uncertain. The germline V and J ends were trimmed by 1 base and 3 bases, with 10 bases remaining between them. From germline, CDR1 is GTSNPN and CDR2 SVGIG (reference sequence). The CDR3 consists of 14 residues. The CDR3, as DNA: TGTGCCTGGAGTGCGCGGGGTAACAATCAGCCCCAGCATTTT. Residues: CAWSARGNNQPQHF.

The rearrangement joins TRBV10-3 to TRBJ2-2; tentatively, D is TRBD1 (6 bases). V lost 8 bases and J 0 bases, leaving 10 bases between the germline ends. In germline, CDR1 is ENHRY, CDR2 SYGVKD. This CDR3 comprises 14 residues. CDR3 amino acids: CAIDGTPNTGELFF. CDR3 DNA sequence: TGTGCCATCGACGGGACACCGAACACCGGGGAGCTGTTTTTT.

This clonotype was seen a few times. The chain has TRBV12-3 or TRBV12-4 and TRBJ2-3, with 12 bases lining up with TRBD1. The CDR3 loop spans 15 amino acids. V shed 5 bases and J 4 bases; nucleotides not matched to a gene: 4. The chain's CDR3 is CASSPGTGGSDTQYF. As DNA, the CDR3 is TGTGCCAGCAGTCCCGGGACAGGGGGCTCAGATACGCAGTATTTT.

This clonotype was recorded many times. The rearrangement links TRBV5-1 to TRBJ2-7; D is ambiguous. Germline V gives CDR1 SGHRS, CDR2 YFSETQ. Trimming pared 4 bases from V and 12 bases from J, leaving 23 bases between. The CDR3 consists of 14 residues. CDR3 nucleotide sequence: TGCGCCAGCAGCCTTGGAACCCCAGAAGTTCCATCGTACTTC. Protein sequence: CASSLGTPEVPSYF.

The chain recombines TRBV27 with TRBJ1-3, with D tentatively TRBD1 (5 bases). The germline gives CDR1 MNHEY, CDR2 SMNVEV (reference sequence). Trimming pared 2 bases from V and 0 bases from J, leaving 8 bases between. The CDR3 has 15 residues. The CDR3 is CASSLRGYSGNTIYF. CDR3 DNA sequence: TGTGCCAGCAGTTTAAGGGGCTACTCTGGAAACACCATATATTTT.

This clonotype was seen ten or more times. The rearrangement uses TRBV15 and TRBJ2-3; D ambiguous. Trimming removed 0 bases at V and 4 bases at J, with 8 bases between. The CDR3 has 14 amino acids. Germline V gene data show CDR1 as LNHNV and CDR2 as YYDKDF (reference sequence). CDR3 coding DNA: TGTGCCACCAGCAGAGATCCCCAGTCAGATACGCAGTATTTT. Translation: CATSRDPQSDTQYF.

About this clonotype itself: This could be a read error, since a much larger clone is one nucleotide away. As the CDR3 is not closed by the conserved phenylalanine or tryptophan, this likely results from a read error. In DNA, the CDR3 is TGTGCCAGCAGTTCCCCCGGGACAGCGGGGGTTTATGGCTACACCCTC. Its translation is CASSSPGTAGVYGYTL. The chain couples TRBV27 to TRBJ1-2; 7 positions agree with TRBD1. CDR1 MNHEY and CDR2 SMNVEV come from the germline V gene (reference sequence). V gave up 4 bases and J gave up 5 bases; unmatched junction bases: 13. CDR3 length: 16 amino acids.

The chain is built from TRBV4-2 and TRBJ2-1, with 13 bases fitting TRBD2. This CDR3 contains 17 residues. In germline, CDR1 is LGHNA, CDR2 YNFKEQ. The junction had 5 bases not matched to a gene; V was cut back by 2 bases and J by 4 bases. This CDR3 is CASSQPGLAGEYNEQFF. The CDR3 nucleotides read TGTGCCAGCAGCCAACCCGGACTAGCGGGAGAATACAATGAGCAGTTCTTC.

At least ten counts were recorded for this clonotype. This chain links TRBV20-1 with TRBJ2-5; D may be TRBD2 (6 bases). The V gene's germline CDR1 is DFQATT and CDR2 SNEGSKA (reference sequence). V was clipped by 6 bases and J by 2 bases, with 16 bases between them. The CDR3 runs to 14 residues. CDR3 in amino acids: CSAPLPGVQETQYF. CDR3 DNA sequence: TGCAGTGCGCCACTCCCGGGGGTACAAGAGACCCAGTACTTC.

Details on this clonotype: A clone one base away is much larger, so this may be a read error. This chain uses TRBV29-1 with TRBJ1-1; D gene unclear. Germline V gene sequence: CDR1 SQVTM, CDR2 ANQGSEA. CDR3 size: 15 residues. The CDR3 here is CSVEDPGIMNTKAFF. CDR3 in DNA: TGCAGCGTTGAAGATCCGGGAATAATGAACACTAAAGCTTTCTTT.

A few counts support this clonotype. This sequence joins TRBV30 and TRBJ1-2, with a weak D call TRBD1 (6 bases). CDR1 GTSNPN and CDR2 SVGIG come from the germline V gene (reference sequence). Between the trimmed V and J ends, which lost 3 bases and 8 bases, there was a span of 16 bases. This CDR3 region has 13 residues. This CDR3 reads CAWRGDTKGGYTF. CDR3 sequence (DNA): TGTGCCTGGAGAGGGGACACCAAAGGGGGCTACACCTTC.

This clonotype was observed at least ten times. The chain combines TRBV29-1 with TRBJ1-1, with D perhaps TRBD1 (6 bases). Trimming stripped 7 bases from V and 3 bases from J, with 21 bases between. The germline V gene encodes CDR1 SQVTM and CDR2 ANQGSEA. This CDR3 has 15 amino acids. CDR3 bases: TGCAGCGCAAAAGTGGGGGGCGGGTTGTACACTGAAGCTTTCTTT. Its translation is CSAKVGGGLYTEAFF.

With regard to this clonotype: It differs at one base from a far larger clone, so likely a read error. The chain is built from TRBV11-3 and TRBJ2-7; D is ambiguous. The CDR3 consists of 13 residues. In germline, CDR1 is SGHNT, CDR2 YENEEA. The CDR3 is CVSSLSGGYEQYF. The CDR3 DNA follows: TGTGTCAGCAGCTTATCCGGCGGCTACGAGCAGTACTTC.

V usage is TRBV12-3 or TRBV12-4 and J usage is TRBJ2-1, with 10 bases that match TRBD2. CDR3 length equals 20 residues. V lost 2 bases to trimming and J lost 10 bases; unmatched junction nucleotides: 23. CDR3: CASSLTSPHFPAGGPGEQFF. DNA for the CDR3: TGTGCCAGCAGTTTAACATCCCCCCATTTCCCAGCGGGAGGGCCTGGAGAGCAGTTCTTC.

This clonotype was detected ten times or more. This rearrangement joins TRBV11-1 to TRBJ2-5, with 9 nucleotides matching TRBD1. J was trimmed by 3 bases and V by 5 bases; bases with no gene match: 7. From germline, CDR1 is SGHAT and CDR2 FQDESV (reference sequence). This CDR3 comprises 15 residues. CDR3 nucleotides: TGTGCCAGCAGCCACGGGACAGGGCGAGAAGAGACCCAGTACTTC. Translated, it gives CASSHGTGREETQYF.

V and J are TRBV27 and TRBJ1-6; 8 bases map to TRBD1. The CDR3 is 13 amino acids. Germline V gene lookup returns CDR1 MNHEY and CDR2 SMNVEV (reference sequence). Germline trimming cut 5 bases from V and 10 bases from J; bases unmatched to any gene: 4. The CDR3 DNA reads TGTGCCAGCAGTGCCAACAGGGGGTCACCCCTCCACTTT. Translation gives CASSANRGSPLHF.

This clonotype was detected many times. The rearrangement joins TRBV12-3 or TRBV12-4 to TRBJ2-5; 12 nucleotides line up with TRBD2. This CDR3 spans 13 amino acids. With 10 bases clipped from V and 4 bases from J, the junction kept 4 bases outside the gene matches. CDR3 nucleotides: TGTGCCATATGGACTAGCGGGATAGAGACCCAGTACTTC. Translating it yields CAIWTSGIETQYF.

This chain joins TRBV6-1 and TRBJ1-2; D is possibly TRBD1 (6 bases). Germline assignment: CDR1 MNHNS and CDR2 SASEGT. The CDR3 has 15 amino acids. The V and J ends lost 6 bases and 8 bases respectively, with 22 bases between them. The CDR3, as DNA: TGTGCCAGCAGCGACCCCGGGCAGGGGAGAGGAGGCTACACCTTC. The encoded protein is CASSDPGQGRGGYTF.